This T cell receptor (beta chain) was sequenced in a study of T cells expressing NK-cell markers. Study summary: Sequenced donors, eight in total, included seven who were HCMV-seropositive and one who was seronegative.

Overall study findings and caveats: Once again these clonotypes came out on top in the CD3+CD56-NKG2C+ fraction of a few donors.

CDR1 is SGDLS and CDR2 is YYNGEE in the germline V gene. The length of the CDR3 is 15 residues. With regard to this clonotype: Its antigen is not known.

Using the 5' RACE reads, TCRdb records one entry per CDR3 protein without DNA. In all, the sample yields 25,000 to 35,000 distinct CDR3 sequences. The chain links TRBV9 to TRBJ2-1; without DNA, the TCRdb call of TRBD1 cannot be checked. The receptor was isolated from a woman aged 18-70 years in good health. Input material: blood T cells: a sorted CD56 or NKG2C T cell subset, CD4+ or CD8+ T cells, or bulk PBMC T cells (not recorded which). The CDR3 sequence: CASSGWGGTRNEQFF.